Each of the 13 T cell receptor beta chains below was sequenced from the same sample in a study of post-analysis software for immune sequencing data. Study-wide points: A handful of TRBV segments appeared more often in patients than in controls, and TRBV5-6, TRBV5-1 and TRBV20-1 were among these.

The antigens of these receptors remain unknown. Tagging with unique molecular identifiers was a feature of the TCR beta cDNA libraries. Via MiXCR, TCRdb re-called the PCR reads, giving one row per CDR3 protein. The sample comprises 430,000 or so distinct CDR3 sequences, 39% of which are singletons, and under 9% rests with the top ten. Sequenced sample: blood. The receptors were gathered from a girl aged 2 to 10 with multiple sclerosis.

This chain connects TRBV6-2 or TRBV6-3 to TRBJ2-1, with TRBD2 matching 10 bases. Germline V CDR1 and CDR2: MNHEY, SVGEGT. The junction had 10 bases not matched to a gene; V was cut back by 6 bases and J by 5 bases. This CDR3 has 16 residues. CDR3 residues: CASSSASGRENNEQFF. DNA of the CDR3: TGTGCCAGCAGCAGCGCTAGCGGGAGAGAAAACAATGAGCAGTTCTTC.

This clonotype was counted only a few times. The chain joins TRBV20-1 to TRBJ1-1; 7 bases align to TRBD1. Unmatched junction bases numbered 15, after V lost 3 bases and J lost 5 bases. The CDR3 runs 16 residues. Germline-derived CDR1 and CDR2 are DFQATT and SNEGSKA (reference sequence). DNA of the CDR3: TGCAGTGCTAGGCTGTGGAGGGGGCGCACGGGAACTGAAGCTTTCTTT. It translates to CSARLWRGRTGTEAFF.

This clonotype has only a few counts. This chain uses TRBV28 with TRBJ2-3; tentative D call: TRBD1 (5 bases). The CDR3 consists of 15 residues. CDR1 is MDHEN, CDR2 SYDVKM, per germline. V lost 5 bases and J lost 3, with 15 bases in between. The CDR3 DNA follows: TGTGCCAGCAGTCCCAGCAGGGTGAGGACAGATACGCAGTATTTT. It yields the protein CASSPSRVRTDTQYF. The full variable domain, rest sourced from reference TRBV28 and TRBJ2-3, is DVKVTQSSRYLVKRTGEKVFLECVQDMDHENMFWYRQDPGLGLRLIYFSYDVKMKEKGDIPEGYSVSREKKERFSLILESASTNQTSMYLCASSPSRVRTDTQYFGPGTRLTVL.

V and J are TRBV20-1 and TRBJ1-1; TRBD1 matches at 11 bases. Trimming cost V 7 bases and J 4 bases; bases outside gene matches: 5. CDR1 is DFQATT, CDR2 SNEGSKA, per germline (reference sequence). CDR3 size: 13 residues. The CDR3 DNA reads TGCAGTGGACCGGACAGGGGGCCCACTGAAGCTTTCTTT. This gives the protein CSGPDRGPTEAFF.

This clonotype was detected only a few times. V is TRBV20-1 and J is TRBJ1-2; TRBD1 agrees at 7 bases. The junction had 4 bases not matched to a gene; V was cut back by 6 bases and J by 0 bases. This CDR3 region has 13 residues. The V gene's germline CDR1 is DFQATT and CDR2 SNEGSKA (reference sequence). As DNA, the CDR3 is TGCAGTGCCACAACAGGGGCTAACTATGGCTACACCTTC. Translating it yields CSATTGANYGYTF.

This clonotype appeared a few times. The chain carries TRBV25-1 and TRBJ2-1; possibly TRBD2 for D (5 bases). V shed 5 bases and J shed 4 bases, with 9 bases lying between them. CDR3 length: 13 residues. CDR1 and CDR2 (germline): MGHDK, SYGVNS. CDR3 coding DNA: TGTGCCAGCAGTCAAGCGGCGTACAATGAGCAGTTCTTC. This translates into CASSQAAYNEQFF.

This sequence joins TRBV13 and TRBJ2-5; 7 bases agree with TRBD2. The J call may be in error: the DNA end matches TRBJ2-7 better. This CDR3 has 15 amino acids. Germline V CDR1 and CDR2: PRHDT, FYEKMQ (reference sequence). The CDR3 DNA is TGTGCCAGCAGCTTAATCGCGGGAGCACGGGCCGAGCAGTACTTC. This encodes CASSLIAGARAEQYF.

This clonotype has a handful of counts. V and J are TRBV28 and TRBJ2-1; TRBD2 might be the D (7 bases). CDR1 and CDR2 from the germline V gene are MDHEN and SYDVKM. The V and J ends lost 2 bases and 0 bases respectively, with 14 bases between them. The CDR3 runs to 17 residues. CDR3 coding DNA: TGTGCCAGCAGTTTAAGTAGGGGGGGGATCTCCTACAATGAGCAGTTCTTC. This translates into CASSLSRGGISYNEQFF. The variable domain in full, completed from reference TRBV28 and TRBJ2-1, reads DVKVTQSSRYLVKRTGEKVFLECVQDMDHENMFWYRQDPGLGLRLIYFSYDVKMKEKGDIPEGYSVSREKKERFSLILESASTNQTSMYLCASSLSRGGISYNEQFFGPGTRLTVL.

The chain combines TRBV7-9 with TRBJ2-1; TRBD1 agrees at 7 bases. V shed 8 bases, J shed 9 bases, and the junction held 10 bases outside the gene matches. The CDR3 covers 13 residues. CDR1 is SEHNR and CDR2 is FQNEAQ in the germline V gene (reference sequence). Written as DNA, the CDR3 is TGTGCCAGCGGGCCTCCGGGACAGACTGAGCAGTTCTTC. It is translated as CASGPPGQTEQFF.

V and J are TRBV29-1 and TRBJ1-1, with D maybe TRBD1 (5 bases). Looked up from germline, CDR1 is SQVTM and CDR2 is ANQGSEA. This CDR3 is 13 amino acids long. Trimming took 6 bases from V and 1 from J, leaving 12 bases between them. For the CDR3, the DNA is TGCAGCGTCGATGATACAGGGAACACTGAAGCTTTCTTT. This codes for CSVDDTGNTEAFF.

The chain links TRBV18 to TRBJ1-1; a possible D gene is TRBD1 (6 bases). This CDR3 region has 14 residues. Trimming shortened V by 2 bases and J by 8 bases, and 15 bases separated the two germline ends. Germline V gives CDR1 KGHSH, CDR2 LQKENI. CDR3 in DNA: TGTGCCAGCTCACCATTTCCGGGACAACTAGAAGCTTTCTTT. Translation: CASSPFPGQLEAFF.

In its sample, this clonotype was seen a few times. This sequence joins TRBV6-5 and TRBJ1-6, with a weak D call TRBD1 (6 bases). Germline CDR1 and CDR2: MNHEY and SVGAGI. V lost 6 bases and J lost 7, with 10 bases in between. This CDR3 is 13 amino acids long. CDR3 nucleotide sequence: TGTGCCAGCAGCTTTACAGGGAATTCACCCCTCCACTTT. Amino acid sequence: CASSFTGNSPLHF.

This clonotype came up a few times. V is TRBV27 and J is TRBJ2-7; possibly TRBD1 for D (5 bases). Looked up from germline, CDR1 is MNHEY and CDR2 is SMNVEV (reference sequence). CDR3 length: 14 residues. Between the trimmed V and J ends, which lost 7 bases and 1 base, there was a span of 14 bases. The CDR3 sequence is CASKVGRVSYEQYF. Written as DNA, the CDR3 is TGTGCCAGCAAGGTGGGCAGGGTATCCTACGAGCAGTACTTC.